This T cell receptor (beta chain) emerged from a study of shared T cell receptors in the human thymus. The CDR3 extends over 15 amino acids. Germline V gene data show CDR1 as GTSNPN and CDR2 as SVGIG (reference sequence). The V end was cut by 0 bases, the J end by 0 bases, with 6 bases between. Repertoires were generated with immunoSEQ multiplex PCR, while TCRdb's copy carries only in-frame clones and drops some. This table holds about 710,000 clones, around 87% found once. This sample was also put to use in a study of human thymus T cells.

The rearrangement joins TRBV30 to TRBJ1-6, with D unresolved. The sequence derives from a boy younger than two with a congenital heart defect. Source material: thymocytes. The CDR3, as DNA: TGTGCCTGGAGTGTACGTAGCTCCTATAATTCACCCCTCCACTTT. It translates to CAWSVRSSYNSPLHF.